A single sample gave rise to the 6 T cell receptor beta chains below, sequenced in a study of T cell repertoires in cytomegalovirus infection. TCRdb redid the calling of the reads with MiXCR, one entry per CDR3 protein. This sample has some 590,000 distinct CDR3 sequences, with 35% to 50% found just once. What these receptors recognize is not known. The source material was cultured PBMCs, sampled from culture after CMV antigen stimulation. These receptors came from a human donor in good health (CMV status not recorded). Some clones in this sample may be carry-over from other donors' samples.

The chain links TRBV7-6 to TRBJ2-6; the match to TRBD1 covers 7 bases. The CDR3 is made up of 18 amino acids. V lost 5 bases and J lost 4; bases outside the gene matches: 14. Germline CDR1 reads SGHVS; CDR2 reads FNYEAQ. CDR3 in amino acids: CASSVTGTVSAGANVLTF. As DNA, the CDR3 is TGTGCCAGCAGCGTTACCGGGACAGTGTCGGCAGGGGCCAACGTCCTGACTTTC.

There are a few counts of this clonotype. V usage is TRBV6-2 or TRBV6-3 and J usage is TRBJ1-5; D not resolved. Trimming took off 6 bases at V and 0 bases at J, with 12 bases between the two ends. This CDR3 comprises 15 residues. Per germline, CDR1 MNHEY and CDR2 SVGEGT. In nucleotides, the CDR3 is TGTGCCAGCAGCCATAGGACGGCTAGCAATCAGCCCCAGCATTTT. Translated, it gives CASSHRTASNQPQHF.

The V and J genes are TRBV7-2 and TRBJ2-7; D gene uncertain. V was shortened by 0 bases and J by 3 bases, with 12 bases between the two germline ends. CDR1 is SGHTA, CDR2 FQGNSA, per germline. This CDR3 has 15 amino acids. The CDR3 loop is CASSLAQASFYEQYF. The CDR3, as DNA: TGTGCCAGCAGCTTAGCCCAGGCCTCGTTCTACGAGCAGTACTTC.

CDR3 DNA: TGCAGCGGAGTAACAGGGGTGAACACTGAAGCTTTCTTT. This gives the protein CSGVTGVNTEAFF. V usage is TRBV29-1 and J usage is TRBJ1-1; TRBD1 aligns across 7 bases. V lost 7 bases to trimming and J lost 0 bases; unmatched junction nucleotides: 5. The CDR3 has 13 amino acids. The V gene's germline CDR1 is SQVTM and CDR2 ANQGSEA. Based on the CDR3 plus reference TRBV29-1 and TRBJ1-1, the full variable domain is SAVISQKPSRDICQRGTSLTIQCQVDSQVTMMFWYRQQPGQSLTLIATANQGSEATYESGFVIDKFPISRPNLTFSTLTVSNMSPEDSSIYLCSGVTGVNTEAFFGQGTRLTVV.

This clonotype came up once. The chain's CDR3 is CASSYRGGRGLNSPLHF. CDR3 in DNA: TGTGCCAGCAGCTACCGGGGGGGGAGGGGGCTTAATTCACCCCTCCACTTT. The chain uses TRBV7-8 and TRBJ1-6; 7 nucleotides agree with TRBD1. The CDR3 length is 17 residues. The J segment lost 6 bases and the V segment lost 4 bases, leaving 12 bases of the junction unmatched. The V gene's germline CDR1 is SGHVS and CDR2 FQNEAQ.

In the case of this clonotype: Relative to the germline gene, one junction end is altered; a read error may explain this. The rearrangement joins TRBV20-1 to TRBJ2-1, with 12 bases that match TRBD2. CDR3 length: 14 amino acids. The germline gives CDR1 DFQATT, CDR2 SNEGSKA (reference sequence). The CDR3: CSASKGTSGPPQIF. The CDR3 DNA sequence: TGCAGTGCTAGTAAAGGGACTAGCGGGCCTCCACAGATCTTC.